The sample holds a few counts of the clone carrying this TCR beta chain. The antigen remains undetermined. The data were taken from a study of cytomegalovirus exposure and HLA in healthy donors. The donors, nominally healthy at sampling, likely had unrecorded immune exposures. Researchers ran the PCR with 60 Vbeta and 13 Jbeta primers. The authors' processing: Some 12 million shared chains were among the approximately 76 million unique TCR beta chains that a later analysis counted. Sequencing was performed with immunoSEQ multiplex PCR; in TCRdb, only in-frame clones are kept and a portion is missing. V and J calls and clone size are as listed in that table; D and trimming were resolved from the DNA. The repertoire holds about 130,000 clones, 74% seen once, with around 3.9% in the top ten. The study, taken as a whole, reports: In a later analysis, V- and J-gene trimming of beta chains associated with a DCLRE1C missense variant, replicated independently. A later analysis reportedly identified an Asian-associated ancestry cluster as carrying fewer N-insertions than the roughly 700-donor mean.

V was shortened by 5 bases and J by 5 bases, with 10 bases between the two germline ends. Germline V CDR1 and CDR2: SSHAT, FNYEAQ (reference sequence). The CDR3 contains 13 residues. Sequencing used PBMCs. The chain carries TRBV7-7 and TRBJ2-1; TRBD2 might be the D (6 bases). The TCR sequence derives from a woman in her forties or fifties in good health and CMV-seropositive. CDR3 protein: CASSTGLNNEQFF. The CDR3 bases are TGTGCCAGCAGCACGGGACTTAACAATGAGCAGTTCTTC.